This entry is about one TCR beta chain. The antigen is undetermined. Only in-frame clones appear in the TCRdb table, and some are missing; sequencing was by immunoSEQ multiplex PCR. The table has around 130,000 clones, nearly 90% seen once. The sample is drawn from a study of T cell responses to AZD1222 COVID-19 vaccine. Broader study findings: Nearly half of spike-specific TCRs reportedly go after variant regions that carry no mutations. At baseline, seropositivity was found in only a handful of AZD1222 recipients.

Trimming took 4 bases from V and 10 from J, leaving 14 bases between them. The germline gives CDR1 LGHDT, CDR2 YNNKEL (reference sequence). This CDR3 is built from 13 residues. The starting material was peripheral blood, obtained 28 days after the second AZD1222 dose. V is TRBV3-1 (or the pseudogene TRBV3-2) and J is TRBJ2-1; a weak D match, TRBD2 (6 bases). The receptor's source is an adult who received the AZD1222 COVID-19 vaccine. CDR3 nucleotides: TGTGCCAGCAGCCCACTAGCCCCCGGGGAGCAGTTCTTC. Translated: CASSPLAPGEQFF.